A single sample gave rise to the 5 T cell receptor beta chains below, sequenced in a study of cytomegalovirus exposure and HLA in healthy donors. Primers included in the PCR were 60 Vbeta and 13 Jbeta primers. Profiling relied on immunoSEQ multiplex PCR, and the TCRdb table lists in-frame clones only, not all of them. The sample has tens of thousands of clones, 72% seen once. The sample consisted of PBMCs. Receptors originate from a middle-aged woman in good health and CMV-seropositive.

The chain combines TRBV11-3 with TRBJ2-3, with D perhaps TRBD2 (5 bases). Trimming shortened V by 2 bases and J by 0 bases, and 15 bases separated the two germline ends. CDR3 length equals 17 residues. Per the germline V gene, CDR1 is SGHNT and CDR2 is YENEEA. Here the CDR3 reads CASSLRRLDSSTDTQYF. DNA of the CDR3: TGTGCCAGCAGCTTAAGGCGGCTGGACTCTAGCACAGATACGCAGTATTTT. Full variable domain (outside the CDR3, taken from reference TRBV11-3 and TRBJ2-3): EAGVVQSPRYKIIEKKQPVAFWCNPISGHNTLYWYLQNLGQGPELLIRYENEEAVDDSQLPKDRFSAERLKGVDSTLKIQPAELGDSAVYLCASSLRRLDSSTDTQYFGPGTRLTVL.

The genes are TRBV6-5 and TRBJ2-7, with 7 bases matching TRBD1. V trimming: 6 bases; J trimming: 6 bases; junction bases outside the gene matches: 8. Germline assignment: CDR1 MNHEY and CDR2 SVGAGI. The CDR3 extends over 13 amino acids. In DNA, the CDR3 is TGTGCCAGCAGCCCGGACAGGTCTCTCGAGCAGTACTTC. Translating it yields CASSPDRSLEQYF.

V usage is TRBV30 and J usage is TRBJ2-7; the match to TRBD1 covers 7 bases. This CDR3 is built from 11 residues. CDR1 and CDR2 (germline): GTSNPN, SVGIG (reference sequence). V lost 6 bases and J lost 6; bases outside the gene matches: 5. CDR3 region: CACVTGAEQYF. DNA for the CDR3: TGTGCCTGCGTTACAGGGGCCGAGCAGTACTTC.

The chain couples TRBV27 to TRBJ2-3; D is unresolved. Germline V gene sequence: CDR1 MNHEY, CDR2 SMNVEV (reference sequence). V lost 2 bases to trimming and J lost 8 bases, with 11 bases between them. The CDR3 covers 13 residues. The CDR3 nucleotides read TGTGCCAGCAGTTTAGAAATGAGCGCTACGCAGTATTTT. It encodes CASSLEMSATQYF.

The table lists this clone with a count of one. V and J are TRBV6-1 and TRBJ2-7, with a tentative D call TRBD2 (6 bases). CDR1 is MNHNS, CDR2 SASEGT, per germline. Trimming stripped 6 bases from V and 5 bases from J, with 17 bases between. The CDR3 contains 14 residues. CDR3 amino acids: CASSVTGGKNEQYF. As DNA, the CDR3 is TGTGCCAGCAGCGTCACCGGGGGAAAGAACGAGCAGTACTTC.